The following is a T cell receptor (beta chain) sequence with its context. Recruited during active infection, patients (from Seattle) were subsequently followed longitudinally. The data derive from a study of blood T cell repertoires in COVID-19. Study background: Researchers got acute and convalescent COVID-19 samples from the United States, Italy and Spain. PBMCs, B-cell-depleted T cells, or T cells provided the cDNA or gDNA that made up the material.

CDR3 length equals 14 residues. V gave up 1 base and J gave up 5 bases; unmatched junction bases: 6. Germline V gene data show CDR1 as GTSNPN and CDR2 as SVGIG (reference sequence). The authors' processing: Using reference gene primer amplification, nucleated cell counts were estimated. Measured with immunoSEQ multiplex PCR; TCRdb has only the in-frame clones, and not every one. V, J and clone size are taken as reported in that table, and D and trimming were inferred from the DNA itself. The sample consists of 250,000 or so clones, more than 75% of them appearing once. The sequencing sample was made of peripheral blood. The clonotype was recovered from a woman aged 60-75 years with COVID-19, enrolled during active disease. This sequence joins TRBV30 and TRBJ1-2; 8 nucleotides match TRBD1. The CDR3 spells CAWSGTGSGYGYTF. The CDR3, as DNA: TGTGCCTGGAGTGGGACAGGGTCCGGGTATGGCTACACCTTC.